This entry is about one T cell receptor (beta chain). This clonotype occurred a few times. No antigen is known for it. The input lacks base qualities; no much larger clone sits a single base away. CDR1 SGHTA and CDR2 FQGNSA are derived from the germline V gene. V trim: 1 base; J trim: 0 bases; unmatched bases: 6. Including the terminal cysteine and phenylalanine, the CDR3 comprises 17 residues. Just the 51-base CDR3 DNA is kept, in frame starting at base 1. Synthesis of TCR cDNA relied on 5'RACE template switching, a step that introduced a universal primer site along with unique molecular identifiers. Priming of cDNA synthesis was performed from both the TCR alpha and TCR beta constant segments. Libraries were amplified in two PCR steps, with sample barcodes and sequencing adapters added in the second step. Sequencing of libraries was performed on Illumina HiSeq 2500 (2x100 bp) or NovaSeq (2x150 bp). As for the original processing: Reads were demultiplexed and collapsed into UMI consensus sequences with MIGEC, and V(D)J alignment was performed with MiXCR. Vaccine-responding clonotypes were identified with edgeR using replicate PBMC samples, with FDR below 0.01 and a log2 fold change above 5 up to day 15 being required. Each bulk clonotype was labeled CD4 or CD8 based on which sequenced repertoire, CD4 or CD8, contained the clonotype at higher abundance. TCRdb passed the public sequencing reads through fastp at Q25 and MiXCR, retaining productive beta sequences. Under each unique CDR3 protein, matching rows form one entry showing the most common genes and DNA. These V and J calls originate from TCRdb's pipeline instead of the authors' own analysis. The sample profile shows under 200,000 distinct CDR3 sequences; 6% to 7.5% of them were found once. About 2.5% of the sample goes to the ten largest clones.

The meaning of the sample's treatment or condition label: live attenuated yellow fever vaccine strain. PBMCs were isolated from peripheral blood using a standard Ficoll-Paque protocol. Dynabeads CD4 and CD8 positive selection kits were used to isolate the CD4 and CD8 T-cell fractions. TriZol was used to extract RNA from bulk PBMCs, CD4 and CD8 fractions, and dextramer-positive and dextramer-negative fractions. This record comes from a study of T cells after yellow fever vaccination (dated by TCRdb to the late 2010s). Study-level background: Libraries from fractions with low cell numbers were prepared with the SMART-Seq v4 Ultra Low Input RNA kit. To follow T-cell clones before and after both primary and booster YFV17D yellow fever vaccination, bulk TCR alpha and beta repertoires underwent longitudinal sequencing. Two healthy male donors, one aged 18 to 29 and one aged 30 to 40 years, made up the cohort. Blood was collected at multiple timepoints before and after primary and secondary immunization, and bulk PBMC replicates and cell subsets were isolated. What the research found in general, with its limitations: Because only two donors were included in the study, the extent to which the findings can be generalized is limited. Computational filtering was required because FACS-sorted repertoires could contain abundant contaminating clonotypes from the bulk population. After the booster, most clones that had expanded after primary vaccination were detected again (around 97% of CD4 and around nine tenths of CD8), suggesting broad maintenance of memory. A small share of clonotypes occurred in both CD4 and CD8 compartments, likely arising from convergent recombination. The secondary T-cell response was found to be weaker but faster than the primary response, with a peak reached on day 5 rather than on day 15.

The TCR originated in a man aged 18 to 30 who received the YFV17D yellow fever vaccine. The sample was CD4+ T cells sorted from PBMCs, taken less than 6 days after the first yellow fever vaccination. Recombination connected TRBV7-2 to TRBJ2-3, with 8 bases aligning to TRBD2. The CDR3 region: CASSLVASGLSTDTQYF. The DNA sequence reads TGTGCCAGCAGCTTAGTCGCTAGCGGGCTGAGCACAGATACGCAGTATTTT.